A single sample gave rise to the 8 T cell receptor beta chains below, sequenced in a study of blood T cell repertoires in COVID-19. The method was immunoSEQ multiplex PCR; TCRdb's version includes in-frame clones alone and lacks a portion of them. The sample holds about 110,000 clones; under 85% are singletons and the top ten take around 15%. The sequenced sample was peripheral blood. The receptors shown here come from a woman aged 55-75 years with acute or convalescent COVID-19.

The genes are TRBV27 and TRBJ1-1; D not resolved. This CDR3 has 14 amino acids. Germline CDR1 MNHEY, CDR2 SMNVEV (reference sequence). Trimming stripped 5 bases from V and 3 bases from J, with 13 bases between. The CDR3 sequence is CASSRYRSDTEAFF. DNA for the CDR3: TGTGCCAGCAGTCGCTATAGATCGGACACTGAAGCTTTCTTT.

This clone was seen a few times. This chain connects TRBV6-2 or TRBV6-3 to TRBJ2-1, with TRBD2 matching 11 bases. The length of the CDR3 is 15 residues. Germline trimming cut 0 bases from V and 6 bases from J; bases unmatched to any gene: 1. The germline V gene has CDR1 MNHEY and CDR2 SVGEGT. The CDR3 coding sequence is TGTGCCAGCAGTTACTCACTAGCGGGAGTCAATGAGCAGTTCTTC. Translation: CASSYSLAGVNEQFF.

The rearrangement uses TRBV2 and TRBJ1-5; 12 bases line up with TRBD1. V lost 1 base to trimming and J lost 4 bases; unmatched junction nucleotides: 8. The germline V gene has CDR1 SNHLY and CDR2 FYNNEI. The CDR3 has 18 amino acids. CDR3 protein: CASSEVGQGARANQPQHF. The CDR3 bases are TGTGCCAGCAGTGAAGTGGGACAGGGGGCAAGAGCTAATCAGCCCCAGCATTTT.

The chain recombines TRBV5-6 with TRBJ2-2; 7 bases match TRBD2. Trimming at V came to 4 bases and at J to 3 bases, leaving 9 bases not matched to a gene. CDR3 length equals 16 residues. Germline V gene data show CDR1 as SGHDT and CDR2 as YYEEEE. The CDR3 DNA follows: TGTGCCAGCAGCCCGCGGGGCGCGGGGGACACCGGGGAGCTGTTTTTT. Amino acids: CASSPRGAGDTGELFF. Using reference TRBV5-6 and TRBJ2-2 for the parts outside the CDR3, the full variable domain is DAGVTQSPTHLIKTRGQQVTLRCSPKSGHDTVSWYQQALGQGPQFIFQYYEEEERQRGNFPDRFSGHQFPNYSSELNVNALLLGDSALYLCASSPRGAGDTGELFFGEGSRLTVL.

The chain is built from TRBV27 and TRBJ1-1; 7 bases are a match to TRBD1. The V and J ends lost 6 bases and 4 bases, in that order; junction bases with no gene match: 14. The germline V gene encodes CDR1 MNHEY and CDR2 SMNVEV (reference sequence). The CDR3 spans 16 residues. In DNA, the CDR3 is TGTGCCAGCAGCAATTGGAGGGGGCGTGGTGGCACTGAAGCTTTCTTT. It translates to CASSNWRGRGGTEAFF.

This sequence joins TRBV7-9 and TRBJ1-2, with D maybe TRBD1 (5 bases). The V gene's germline CDR1 is SEHNR and CDR2 FQNEAQ (reference sequence). V was shortened by 3 bases and J by 1 base, with 21 bases between the two germline ends. CDR3 length: 18 residues. The CDR3 coding sequence is TGTGCCAGCAGCTTGGGCAGGGCGCAAAGGGGCTTTAACTATGGCTACACCTTC. Translated, it gives CASSLGRAQRGFNYGYTF.

This chain connects TRBV29-1 to TRBJ2-3; 7 bases are a match to TRBD1. The germline gives CDR1 SQVTM, CDR2 ANQGSEA. V shed 7 bases and J 4 bases; nucleotides not matched to a gene: 8. This CDR3 spans 13 amino acids. The CDR3 protein is CSARETGSDTQYF. The CDR3, as DNA: TGCAGCGCGAGGGAGACAGGGTCAGATACGCAGTATTTT.

This chain joins TRBV2 and TRBJ1-2; TRBD1 agrees at 9 bases. CDR1 is SNHLY, CDR2 FYNNEI, per germline. The junction had 11 bases not matched to a gene; V was cut back by 5 bases and J by 7 bases. The CDR3 contains 15 residues. This CDR3 is CASSPYGTGRGGYTF. For the CDR3, the DNA is TGTGCCAGCAGTCCTTACGGGACAGGGCGGGGTGGCTACACCTTC.